These 5 T cell receptor beta chains originate from one sample sequenced in a study of blood T cell repertoires in COVID-19. The data were produced by immunoSEQ multiplex PCR, yet TCRdb's version contains in-frame clones alone and is incomplete. The data hold 290,000 or so clones, with approximately 90% observed a single time. Material: peripheral blood. These receptors all come from a man aged 18 to 30 with active or convalescent COVID-19.

The chain employs TRBV6-6 and TRBJ1-4; possible D gene TRBD1, 6 bases. Per germline, CDR1 MNHNY and CDR2 SVGAGI (reference sequence). V lost 4 bases and J lost 0, with 9 bases in between. CDR3 size: 15 residues. The chain's CDR3 is CASSFKGATNEKLFF. CDR3 sequence (DNA): TGTGCCAGCAGTTTCAAGGGGGCAACTAATGAAAAACTGTTTTTT.

The chain is built from TRBV18 and TRBJ2-2; no definite D call. The CDR3 is 13 amino acids. Trimming shortened V by 2 bases and J by 5 bases, and 6 bases separated the two germline ends. From germline, CDR1 is KGHSH and CDR2 LQKENI. The CDR3 sequence: CASSPLSTGELFF. The DNA for the CDR3 is TGTGCCAGCTCACCATTGTCGACCGGGGAGCTGTTTTTT.

The table lists this clone with a count of one. Here the CDR3 reads CAISIDRVYGYTF. The CDR3 bases are TGTGCCATCAGTATAGACAGGGTTTATGGCTACACCTTC. V usage is TRBV10-3 and J usage is TRBJ1-2, with 7 bases that match TRBD1. Germline V gives CDR1 ENHRY, CDR2 SYGVKD. This CDR3 is 13 amino acids long. V shed 5 bases, J shed 5 bases, and the junction held 5 bases outside the gene matches.

This chain links TRBV25-1 with TRBJ2-7; no definite D call. Germline assignment: CDR1 MGHDK and CDR2 SYGVNS. Trimming left V 0 bases short and J 0 bases short, with 12 bases between. The CDR3 totals 16 residues. CDR3 nucleotides: TGTGCCAGCAGTGAATATCGAGCAGGCCTCTCCTACGAGCAGTACTTC. It specifies CASSEYRAGLSYEQYF.

J is TRBJ2-5 and V is TRBV28; the D gene is possibly TRBD2 (6 bases). Germline V gene data show CDR1 as MDHEN and CDR2 as SYDVKM. Deletions cut 6 bases from V and 4 bases from J, with 18 bases between. The CDR3 is 15 amino acids. The CDR3 nucleotides read TGTGCCAGCAGCGCCGTTGCGGGAAGTATAGAGACCCAGTACTTC. It encodes CASSAVAGSIETQYF.